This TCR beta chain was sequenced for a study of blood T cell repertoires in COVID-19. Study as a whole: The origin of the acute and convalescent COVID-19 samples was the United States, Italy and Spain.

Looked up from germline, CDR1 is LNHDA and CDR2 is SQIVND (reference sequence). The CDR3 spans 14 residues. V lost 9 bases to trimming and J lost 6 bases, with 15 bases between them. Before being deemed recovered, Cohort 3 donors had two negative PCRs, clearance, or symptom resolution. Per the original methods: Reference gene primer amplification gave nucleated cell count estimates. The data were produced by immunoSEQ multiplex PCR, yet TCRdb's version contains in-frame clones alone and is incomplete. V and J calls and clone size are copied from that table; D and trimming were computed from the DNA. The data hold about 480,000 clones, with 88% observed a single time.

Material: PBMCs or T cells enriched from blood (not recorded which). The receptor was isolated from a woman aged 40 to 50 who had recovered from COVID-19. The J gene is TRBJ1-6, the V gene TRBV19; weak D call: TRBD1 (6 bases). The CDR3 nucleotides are TGTGCCAGCTGCGGGGGGCGTATTAATTCACCCCTCCACTTT. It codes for CASCGGRINSPLHF.